A single T cell receptor beta chain is shown here with its context. The protocol was immunoSEQ multiplex PCR, while the TCRdb copy is restricted to in-frame clones and leaves out a portion. The table lists about 140,000 clones, approximately 84% of them singletons. The record originates from a study of cytomegalovirus exposure and HLA in healthy donors. This CDR3 spans 15 amino acids. V shed 4 bases, J shed 8 bases, and the junction held 11 bases outside the gene matches. The germline CDR1 and CDR2 sequences are SGHRS and YFSETQ. The receptor was isolated from a man aged 30 to 39 in good health and CMV-seropositive. The rearrangement joins TRBV5-1 to TRBJ1-2; 10 positions agree with TRBD1. The sequenced sample consisted of PBMCs. CDR3 nucleotide sequence: TGCGCCAGCAGCACCGACAGGGGGCGAGGGGAGGGCTACACCTTC. The encoded protein is CASSTDRGRGEGYTF.